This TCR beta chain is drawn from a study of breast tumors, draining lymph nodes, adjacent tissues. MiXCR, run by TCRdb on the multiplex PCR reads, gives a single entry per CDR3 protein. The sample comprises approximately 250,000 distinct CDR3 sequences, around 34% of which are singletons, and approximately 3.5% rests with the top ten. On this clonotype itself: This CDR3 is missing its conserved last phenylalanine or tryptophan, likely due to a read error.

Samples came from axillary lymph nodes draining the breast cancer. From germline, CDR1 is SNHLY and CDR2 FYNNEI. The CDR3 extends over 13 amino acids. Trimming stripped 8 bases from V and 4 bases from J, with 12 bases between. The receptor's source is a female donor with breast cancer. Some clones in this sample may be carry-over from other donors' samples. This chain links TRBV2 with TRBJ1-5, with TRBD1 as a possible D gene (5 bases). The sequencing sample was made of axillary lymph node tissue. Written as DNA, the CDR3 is TGTGCCAGCTGGGGGGACGGGAATCAGCCCCAGCATGGT. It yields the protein CASWGDGNQPQHG.